These 15 T cell receptor beta chains were all obtained from the same sample, sequenced in a study of early stage breast cancer tumors. Here immunoSEQ multiplex PCR was the method, and the copy in TCRdb shows in-frame clones only, minus some. The table lists 55,000 to 70,000 clones, approximately 80% of them singletons. Sequences were obtained from blood. The receptors derive from a person in their 40s with breast cancer.

This sequence joins TRBV11-2 and TRBJ1-5; tentative D call: TRBD1 (5 bases). CDR3 length: 13 amino acids. Germline V gene lookup returns CDR1 SGHAT and CDR2 FQNNGV. V gave up 5 bases and J gave up 4 bases, with 9 bases separating them. The CDR3 spells CASSQSGNQPQHF. CDR3 coding DNA: TGTGCCAGCAGCCAATCAGGGAATCAGCCCCAGCATTTT.

V usage is TRBV30 and J usage is TRBJ2-5; no reliable D call. Germline V gene lookup returns CDR1 GTSNPN and CDR2 SVGIG (reference sequence). The CDR3 is 14 amino acids. The ends were cut back, 0 bases at V and 4 bases at J, with 12 bases in the middle. DNA for the CDR3: TGTGCCTGGAGTGTATGGCATACCCCAGAGACCCAGTACTTC. Protein sequence: CAWSVWHTPETQYF. The full variable domain, its missing parts supplied by reference TRBV30 and TRBJ2-5, is SQTIHQWPATLVQPVGSPLSLECTVEGTSNPNLYWYRQAAGRGLQLLFYSVGIGQISSEVPQNLSASRPQDRQFILSSKKLLLSDSGFYLCAWSVWHTPETQYFGPGTRLLVL.

This clone was counted between two and nine times. This rearrangement joins TRBV7-9 to TRBJ1-3; D gene uncertain. Germline-derived CDR1 and CDR2 are SEHNR and FQNEAQ (reference sequence). This CDR3 region has 15 residues. V lost 5 bases and J lost 0, with 11 bases in between. The CDR3 sequence: CASSLAGSSGNTIYF. The DNA of the CDR3 is TGTGCCAGCAGCCTCGCCGGGAGCTCTGGAAACACCATATATTTT.

This chain links TRBV14 with TRBJ2-5, with unresolved D. The CDR3 has 14 amino acids. CDR1 SGHDN and CDR2 FVKESK come from the germline V gene. The V gene lost 4 bases and the J gene lost 2 bases, with 11 bases spanning the gap. In DNA form, the CDR3 reads TGTGCCAGCAGCCTAACAGTCAGACAAGAGACCCAGTACTTC. Translating it yields CASSLTVRQETQYF.

This clone was seen a single time. This sequence joins TRBV7-6 and TRBJ2-5, with 8 bases identical to TRBD2. This CDR3 comprises 17 residues. The V gene end was trimmed by 5 bases and the J gene end by 1 base; junction bases not matched to a gene: 12. Germline CDR1 SGHVS, CDR2 FNYEAQ. CDR3 nucleotides: TGTGCCAGCAGCCGGGGGTCGGTAGCGGGGCCCCAAGAGACCCAGTACTTC. This encodes CASSRGSVAGPQETQYF.

The V call is TRBV30, the J call TRBJ1-6, with a possible D match to TRBD1 (5 bases). The CDR3 sequence is 12 residues long. Trimming took off 5 bases at V and 7 bases at J, with 9 bases between the two ends. In germline, CDR1 is GTSNPN, CDR2 SVGIG (reference sequence). As DNA, the CDR3 is TGTGCCTGGGGACGGACAAATTCACCCCTCCACTTT. Its translation: CAWGRTNSPLHF. Drawing the rest from reference TRBV30 and TRBJ1-6, the complete variable domain is SQTIHQWPATLVQPVGSPLSLECTVEGTSNPNLYWYRQAAGRGLQLLFYSVGIGQISSEVPQNLSASRPQDRQFILSSKKLLLSDSGFYLCAWGRTNSPLHFGNGTRLTVT.

V usage is TRBV28 and J usage is TRBJ1-3; 10 bases are shared with TRBD1. Trimming took 1 base from V and 9 from J; bases not matched to a gene: 6. Per germline, CDR1 MDHEN and CDR2 SYDVKM. There are 15 residues in the CDR3. The CDR3 DNA reads TGTGCCAGCAGTTTATCGGGACAGGGGTTGGGCACCATATATTTT. Amino acids: CASSLSGQGLGTIYF.

There are a few counts of this clone. The V call is TRBV7-9, the J call TRBJ1-2; 10 bases fit TRBD1. Germline-derived CDR1 and CDR2 are SEHNR and FQNEAQ (reference sequence). CDR3 length: 15 amino acids. After removal of 4 bases from V and 0 bases from J, the junction contained 2 bases not matched to a gene. This CDR3 reads CASSSGTGANYGYTF. For the CDR3, the DNA is TGTGCCAGCAGCTCCGGGACAGGGGCTAACTATGGCTACACCTTC.

This chain connects TRBV4-2 to TRBJ2-7; 14 nucleotides align to TRBD2. The V gene end was trimmed by 2 bases and the J gene end by 6 bases; junction bases not matched to a gene: 6. This CDR3 comprises 16 residues. Germline CDR1 LGHNA, CDR2 YNFKEQ. The CDR3 DNA reads TGTGCCAGCAGCCAACTGGGACTAGCGGGAGTGGGCGAGCAGTACTTC. Translating it yields CASSQLGLAGVGEQYF.

The chain carries TRBV29-1 and TRBJ2-2, with no clear D. Germline-derived CDR1 and CDR2 are SQVTM and ANQGSEA. The V gene lost 6 bases and the J gene lost 4 bases, with 18 bases spanning the gap. The CDR3 is made up of 15 amino acids. CDR3 residues: CSVSQKRAGTGELFF. The CDR3 nucleotides are TGCAGCGTCAGCCAAAAACGGGCCGGCACCGGGGAGCTGTTTTTT.

Only a few counts were recorded for this clone. This chain joins TRBV30 and TRBJ2-7, with a possible D match to TRBD2 (6 bases). Trimming pared 6 bases from V and 4 bases from J, leaving 16 bases between. CDR1 GTSNPN and CDR2 SVGIG come from the germline V gene (reference sequence). This CDR3 contains 13 residues. As DNA, the CDR3 is TGTGCCTGCGGACCGGGAGCCCGGTACGAGCAGTACTTC. Protein sequence: CACGPGARYEQYF.

This CDR3 is CASSVVVAGQGGQFF. The CDR3 DNA sequence: TGTGCCAGCAGCGTAGTAGTAGCCGGACAGGGAGGGCAGTTCTTC. J is TRBJ2-1 and V is TRBV9; 8 bases map to TRBD1. Germline V CDR1 and CDR2: SGDLS, YYNGEE. The CDR3 loop spans 15 amino acids. Trimming cost V 0 bases and J 12 bases; bases outside gene matches: 11.

The chain joins TRBV6-1 to TRBJ2-5, with no clear D. Germline V CDR1 and CDR2: MNHNS, SASEGT. Trimming left V 4 bases short and J 1 base short, with 7 bases between. The CDR3 covers 13 residues. In DNA, the CDR3 is TGTGCCAGCAGTGTTCATTTCCAAGAGACCCAGTACTTC. Residues: CASSVHFQETQYF.

This clone was detected only a few times. This chain uses TRBV28 with TRBJ1-5, with TRBD1 matching 9 bases. The CDR3 consists of 14 residues. CDR1 MDHEN and CDR2 SYDVKM come from the germline V gene. The V segment lost 5 bases and the J segment 6 bases; nucleotides outside the gene matches: 5. The CDR3 region has the DNA TGTGCCAGCAGTGCGGGACAGGGTACTCAGCCCCAGCATTTT. Amino acids: CASSAGQGTQPQHF.

The V and J genes are TRBV7-2 and TRBJ1-1, with D possibly matching TRBD1 (5 bases). Germline V CDR1 and CDR2: SGHTA, FQGNSA. This CDR3 comprises 12 residues. V was trimmed by 10 bases and J by 5 bases, leaving 14 bases between them. This chain's CDR3 is CATLGGGTEAFF. DNA for the CDR3: TGTGCCACCCTCGGGGGAGGGACTGAAGCTTTCTTT.